This record concerns one T cell receptor beta chain sequence. The sample comes from a study of blood T cell repertoires in COVID-19. In the study overall: Some COVID-19 samples were acute and others convalescent; all came from the United States, Italy and Spain. The analysed material was cDNA or gDNA that came from T cells, B-cell-depleted T cells, or PBMCs.

Sequenced by immunoSEQ multiplex PCR; TCRdb stores in-frame clones only, minus some. The profile covers around 270,000 clones, with 88% appearing a single time and roughly 4% taken by the ten largest. This CDR3 spans 17 amino acids. CDR1 and CDR2 from the germline V gene are MGHRA and YSYEKL. V gave up 0 bases and J gave up 1 base; unmatched junction bases: 5. This sequence was found in a man aged 55 to 70 who had recovered from COVID-19. Sequenced input: peripheral blood. This chain connects TRBV4-1 to TRBJ2-7, with TRBD1 matching over 11 bases. The CDR3 DNA reads TGCGCCAGCAGCCAAGAGTGGGGGACAGGGGGATCCTACGAGCAGTACTTC. This codes for CASSQEWGTGGSYEQYF.